Given below is one T cell receptor beta chain in context. It lacks a known antigen. No per-base quality is available; no much larger clone lies one base away. Its CDR3 holds 12 amino acids, cysteine through phenylalanine. Of all the DNA, just the CDR3 is kept, 36 bases in frame from base 1. As encoded in the germline V gene, CDR1 is SQVTM while CDR2 is ANQGSEA. The junction shows trimming of 3 bases on V and 5 bases on J, plus 10 bases between the germline ends. The cohort was made up of 650 to 700 healthy bone marrow donors. At the time of sampling, every cohort member was nominally healthy, though immune exposures that went unrecorded were likely present. The donor tested CMV seronegative, placing the donor among the roughly 350 seronegative members of the cohort. Every donor gave a peripheral blood sample, and the peripheral blood mononuclear cells from that sample were used for TCR beta sequencing. Genomic DNA extraction from the blood cell samples was performed with the Qiagen DNeasy Blood Extraction Kit.

The sample comes from a study of cytomegalovirus exposure and HLA in healthy donors (TCRdb year 2017). Study-level background: An earlier analysis of under 600 of the donors reported 250 to 350 Gb of sequence data and 100 million to 130 million unique TCR beta sequences from about 179 million T cells. Among the roughly 400 genotyped donors, approximately 76% belonged to the genetic ancestry cluster associated with self-reported Caucasian donors. Across 300 to 400 genotyped donors of the cohort, an average of approximately 240,000 unique TCR beta nucleotide sequences per donor were sequenced, and around 20% of those sequences were non-productive. The study used immunosequencing to profile the T cell repertoires of approximately 630 subjects and linked those repertoires to cytomegalovirus serostatus. Along with the roughly 670-subject first cohort, a separate validation cohort of over 90 different subjects was used. Rather than using new phenotypic data, the later analysis identified candidate immune exposures from TCR beta sequences and from how often those sequences occurred across donors. Both class I and class II loci were covered by HLA typing, at four-digit resolution. All discovery cohort repertoires had been generated on a single sequencing platform. An earlier analysis of about 620 of the donors applied high-throughput TCR beta sequencing to assess whether each TCR beta V gene segment acted as functional or pseudogenic. Several DR-DQ haplotypes were treated as single units for association and clustering because of strong linkage in the cohort. The aim of the study was to test whether cataloging public T cell receptors could identify signatures of past pathogen exposure. The study combined high-throughput TCR immunosequencing, statistical association of individual TCRs with disease status, and machine learning to predict cytomegalovirus infection status. A later genetic analysis took genome-wide SNP genotypes for about three fifths of the roughly 670 donors and used that subset as a discovery cohort. An early release that covered several hundred HLA-typed donors contained approximately 320 gigabases of sequencing data and some 87 million unique TCR sequences. The number of typed donors differed by locus: roughly 629-640 for A, B, C, DRB1 and DQB1; 500 to 550 for DQA1; around 610 for DPA1; and 400 to 480 for DPB1. To study patterns of TCR occurrence, a later analysis re-analyzed previously published TCR beta repertoires from 700 or so donors and added high-resolution HLA genotyping. Donor age, sex, ethnicity and CMV serostatus were collected together with the repertoire data. Results the study describes overall, beyond this receptor: A later analysis associated 16,951 TCR beta sequences with specific HLA alleles at a false discovery rate of 0.05. In a later genetic analysis, fewer N-insertions in productive TCRs were reported among donors in an Asian-associated ancestry cluster than the approximately 630-donor mean. The presence/absence analyses assumed that sequencing depth was roughly uniform across donors, and that assumption may not be true. It was suggested by the authors that the approach could potentially be generalized to other disease states and immunological phenotypes. In a later analysis, most CMV-associated TCR beta chains were found to appear HLA-restricted, with HLA associations seemingly driven largely by CMV exposure. While some public TCRs were present in many individuals, most TCR sequences turned up only very rarely across donors. Assigning TCR associations to individual alleles was difficult when HLA alleles, especially DR and DQ, strongly co-occurred. Because some donors lacked HLA typing at each locus, the association tests relied only on the typed subset. A later analysis found that HLA-associated TCR beta chains were more clonally expanded and had lower generation probabilities than equally common non-associated chains. V-gene and J-gene trimming of TCR beta chains was associated with a missense DCLRE1C variant in a later genetic analysis, and the association was replicated in an independent cohort. A further reported finding was that TCR beta sequences accurately predicted the HLA-A and HLA-B alleles for most subjects in the first cohort. Because the 87-base-pair reads could not distinguish some IMGT-functional V segments, including TRBV6-2 and TRBV6-3, those segments were excluded. In an earlier analysis of 587 of the donors, most TCR beta V segments appeared in productive rearrangements about 90% or about 30% of the time, broadly matching IMGT annotations. Correlated functional status among segregating V segments might reflect linkage disequilibrium, but an unknown experimental factor could not be ruled out. About 17 rarely observed V segments, including chromosome 9 orphons, were excluded from the earlier analysis of 550 to 700 of the donors because counts were too low. Immune exposure information for the cohort was limited to CMV serostatus. In a later analysis, several top co-occurrence clusters were reported to appear linked to parvovirus B19, influenza, CMV and Epstein-Barr virus. A few of the identified cytomegalovirus-associated TCR beta chains were confirmed in vitro to be specific for cytomegalovirus antigens. A total of fewer than 200 TCR beta chains were listed by the study as associated with cytomegalovirus. The cohort was sequenced for TCR beta chains only, and without alpha or paired-chain data the features that could be detected were limited. The classifier was reported to diagnose cytomegalovirus status with high specificity and sensitivity in both the original and validation cohorts. A cluster of highly shared sequence variants was judged likely to represent a technical artifact of the sequencing pipeline. According to a later analysis, TCR association rates differed among HLA loci, with DRB1 alleles showing the most associated TCRs and HLA-C alleles showing the fewest.

The receptor library was made with the immunoSEQ multiplex PCR assay. For the multiplex PCR, a mixture combining 60 forward primers for TCR Vbeta segments and 13 reverse primers for TCR Jbeta segments was used. The CDR3 region of rearranged TCR beta genes was amplified from genomic DNA by a multiplex PCR assay. The amplified TCR beta libraries were sequenced on the Illumina HiSeq System as 87-base-pair reads. The authors processed their data as follows. In a later analysis, some 80 million unique TCR beta chains were counted across the roughly 700 repertoires, and some 10 million of these chains were shared by at least two donors. Raw reads were error-corrected and collapsed into unique sequences with a nearest-neighbor algorithm that merged closely related sequences to remove PCR and sequencing errors. CDR3 sequences were aligned to IMGT reference sequences to assign V, D and J gene segments. For a sequence to be retained, a match of at least six nucleotides was required to both a V gene segment and a J gene segment. Rearrangements were called productive when the CDR3 lacked stop codons and stayed in frame with V and J; all others were non-productive. CDR3 was defined according to IMGT convention as the region running from the second conserved V-encoded cysteine to the conserved J-encoded phenylalanine. The earlier analysis of 587 of the donors excluded sequences that lacked an unambiguous match to a single V gene segment. An earlier analysis of several hundred of the donors called V segments functional above 56.7% productive rearrangements and segregating when the between-donor standard deviation exceeded 5%. A statistical classification framework was developed to diagnose cytomegalovirus status using the catalog of TCR beta chain sequences. In a later analysis, TCR nucleotide sequences were compared against IMGT/GENE-DB human TR gene sequences so that V and J genes could be assigned. In a later analysis, CDR3 sequences and most-parsimonious VDJ recombination scenarios were assigned using the TCRdist pipeline. A later analysis defined each TCR beta chain by its CDR3 amino acid sequence plus V-gene family, and excluded reads lacking a unique V-gene family. To address suspected cross-contamination and a sequencing artifact, a later analysis removed some 620 highly shared, low-generation-probability nucleotide sequences. For each public chain, a later analysis derived a clonal expansion index from normalized ranks of inferred template counts within each repertoire. In a later analysis, generation probabilities were computed using a VDJ recombination model fitted to out-of-frame rearrangements, and the results were checked against IGoR. In a later analysis, hypergeometric tests were used to score TCR-TCR, TCR-HLA and TCR-CMV co-occurrence, with a repertoire-size bias correction applied to TCR pairs. To estimate false discovery rates, a later analysis permuted the HLA or CMV assignments 20 times. A later analysis grouped co-occurring TCRs with DBSCAN, adding TCRdist sequence similarity when clustering within HLA-allele-positive subsets. Co-occurrence clustering excluded repertoires with fewer than 30,000 or more than 120,000 public chains, plus five with anomalous nucleotide sharing. The clones in this table, taken by TCRdb from immuneACCESS, are in-frame only. Not every clone is retained; where verified, under half of the shortfall comes from an unresolved V gene, and the cause of the rest is unknown. That table supplies the V and J calls and clone size; D and trimming were determined from the DNA. The sample contains over 110,000 clones, 82% of them found a single time. Around 2.5% of the sample goes to the ten largest clones.

Input material: PBMCs. The sequence joins TRBV29-1 to TRBJ2-5; TRBD1 is perhaps the D gene, given 5 matching bases. This TCR derives from a male donor in good health and CMV-seronegative. The sequence in DNA is TGCAGCGTTGATCCCAGGGCGGAGACCCAGTACTTC. Its translation reads: CSVDPRAETQYF.